The 16 T cell receptor beta chains below all came from one sample that was sequenced in a study of cytomegalovirus exposure and HLA in healthy donors. PCR involved 60 Vbeta and 13 Jbeta primers. Profiling relied on immunoSEQ multiplex PCR, and the TCRdb table lists in-frame clones only, not all of them. The data show around 31,000 clones, roughly 89% seen once. Specimen: PBMCs. These TCRs come from a boy between 10 and 17 years old in good health and CMV-seronegative.

The V call is TRBV4-2, the J call TRBJ2-7; weak D call: TRBD2 (7 bases). V shed 4 bases and J shed 2 bases, with 15 bases lying between them. This CDR3 is 15 amino acids long. From germline, CDR1 is LGHNA and CDR2 YNFKEQ. The CDR3 nucleotides are TGTGCCAGCAGCCCCACCCCGGGGGGCGCCTACGAGCAGTACTTC. It translates to CASSPTPGGAYEQYF.

The V and J genes are TRBV7-9 and TRBJ2-1; D is perhaps TRBD1 (8 bases). V lost 5 bases, J lost 4 bases, and 15 bases lay in between. The CDR3 extends over 15 amino acids. CDR1 is SEHNR and CDR2 is FQNEAQ in the germline V gene (reference sequence). CDR3 residues: CASSPDRGGYNEQFF. CDR3 coding DNA: TGTGCCAGCAGCCCAGACAGGGGAGGGTACAATGAGCAGTTCTTC.

The chain carries TRBV5-4 and TRBJ2-7; D gene unclear. V lost 0 bases, J lost 0 bases, and 7 bases lay in between. Germline-derived CDR1 and CDR2 are SGHNT and YYREEE (reference sequence). There are 14 residues in the CDR3. The CDR3 spells CASSLGPSSYEQYF. CDR3 DNA sequence: TGTGCCAGCAGCTTGGGCCCGAGCTCCTACGAGCAGTACTTC.

The chain is built from TRBV27 and TRBJ1-2; no clear D. The CDR3 sequence is 17 residues long. Germline CDR1 and CDR2: MNHEY and SMNVEV (reference sequence). V was clipped by 2 bases and J by 1 base, with 17 bases between them. This chain's CDR3 is CASSLNAASRVNYGYTF. In nucleotides, the CDR3 is TGTGCCAGCAGTTTAAACGCCGCCTCACGAGTTAACTATGGCTACACCTTC.

This chain joins TRBV15 and TRBJ1-3; weak D call: TRBD1 (6 bases). The CDR3 has 16 amino acids. Germline CDR1 is LNHNV and CDR2 is YYDKDF (reference sequence). V dropped 1 base and J dropped 2 bases, with 12 bases sitting between them. CDR3 in DNA: TGTGCCACCAGCAGAGTTCGGGACACTCCTGGAAACACCATATATTTT. It is translated as CATSRVRDTPGNTIYF.

The rearrangement links TRBV15 to TRBJ2-2; the match to TRBD2 covers 9 bases. The CDR3 is 16 amino acids. V lost 1 base and J lost 9; bases outside the gene matches: 9. Looked up from germline, CDR1 is LNHNV and CDR2 is YYDKDF (reference sequence). The CDR3 region is CATSRGEAGGFRELFF. CDR3 in DNA: TGTGCCACCAGCAGAGGGGAGGCGGGGGGGTTCAGGGAGCTGTTTTTT. The full variable domain, its missing parts supplied by reference TRBV15 and TRBJ2-2, is DAMVIQNPRYQVTQFGKPVTLSCSQTLNHNVMYWYQQKSSQAPKLLFHYYDKDFNNEADTPDNFQSRRPNTSFCFLDIRSPGLGDTAMYLCATSRGEAGGFRELFFGEGSRLTVL.

The chain combines TRBV5-1 with TRBJ2-5, with 15 bases aligning to TRBD2. The CDR3 has 15 amino acids. With 4 bases clipped from V and 4 bases from J, the junction kept 2 bases outside the gene matches. Germline values: CDR1 SGHRS, CDR2 YFSETQ. The CDR3 loop is CASSRTSGGAETQYF. In DNA form, the CDR3 reads TGCGCCAGCAGCCGGACTAGCGGGGGGGCAGAGACCCAGTACTTC.

The CDR3 sequence: CAISEARDSFYGYTF. CDR3 DNA: TGTGCCATCAGTGAGGCCCGGGACAGCTTCTATGGCTACACCTTC. The chain employs TRBV10-3 and TRBJ1-2, with 7 bases aligning to TRBD1. V lost 2 bases, J lost 4 bases, and 7 bases stayed unmatched. CDR1 ENHRY and CDR2 SYGVKD come from the germline V gene. CDR3 size: 15 residues.

The chain combines TRBV11-1 with TRBJ2-1; D may be TRBD1 (6 bases). Trimming pared 3 bases from V and 6 bases from J, leaving 9 bases between. The CDR3 totals 13 residues. Germline V CDR1 and CDR2: SGHAT, FQDESV (reference sequence). In DNA form, the CDR3 reads TGTGCCAGCAGCTTGGGACAACCCAATGAGCAGTTCTTC. Its protein is CASSLGQPNEQFF.

This clone was detected a few times. The chain recombines TRBV6-1 with TRBJ2-3; 8 nucleotides line up with TRBD2. CDR1 MNHNS and CDR2 SASEGT come from the germline V gene. Trimming took 1 base from V and 0 from J; bases not matched to a gene: 3. This CDR3 region has 16 residues. The DNA of the CDR3 is TGTGCCAGCAGTGAAGTGGGCGGGGGGAGCACAGATACGCAGTATTTT. Translating gives CASSEVGGGSTDTQYF.

V usage is TRBV27 and J usage is TRBJ1-1; the D is unclear. The V end was cut by 3 bases, the J end by 0 bases, with 8 bases between. This CDR3 region has 14 residues. Germline lookup yields CDR1 MNHEY and CDR2 SMNVEV (reference sequence). The CDR3 loop is CASSLGSMNTEAFF. The CDR3, as DNA: TGTGCCAGCAGTTTGGGCTCAATGAACACTGAAGCTTTCTTT.

CDR3 in amino acids: CAISDNIAGSYNEQFF. The CDR3 bases are TGTGCCATCAGTGACAACATAGCGGGGAGCTACAATGAGCAGTTCTTC. The chain links TRBV10-3 to TRBJ2-1; 8 bases map to TRBD2. With 3 bases clipped from V and 3 bases from J, the junction kept 7 bases outside the gene matches. CDR3 size: 16 residues. Germline lookup yields CDR1 ENHRY and CDR2 SYGVKD.

The rearrangement joins TRBV7-9 to TRBJ1-6; D remains unclear. V was clipped by 1 base and J by 0 bases, with 7 bases between them. Germline values: CDR1 SEHNR, CDR2 FQNEAQ (reference sequence). This CDR3 contains 16 residues. CDR3 coding DNA: TGTGCCAGCAGCTTAGAGGAGAGCTCCTATAATTCACCCCTCCACTTT. Amino acid sequence: CASSLEESSYNSPLHF.

This rearrangement joins TRBV7-2 to TRBJ1-3, with 9 bases identical to TRBD1. The CDR3 consists of 16 residues. Trimming removed 0 bases from V and 2 bases from J; junction bases left unmatched: 2. Germline V gives CDR1 SGHTA, CDR2 FQGNSA. CDR3 sequence: CASSLAGTGTGNTIYF. The CDR3, as DNA: TGTGCCAGCAGCTTAGCAGGGACAGGGACTGGAAACACCATATATTTT.

The chain combines TRBV19 with TRBJ1-2, with no clear D. Trimming left V 3 bases short and J 0 bases short, with 8 bases between. This CDR3 region has 14 residues. In germline, CDR1 is LNHDA, CDR2 SQIVND (reference sequence). CDR3 sequence (DNA): TGTGCCAGTAGTATTTTGAGGACTAACTATGGCTACACCTTC. Translated, it gives CASSILRTNYGYTF.

The chain recombines TRBV5-6 with TRBJ2-1; 11 bases fit TRBD2. The CDR3 consists of 14 residues. Germline CDR1 reads SGHDT; CDR2 reads YYEEEE. The J segment lost 9 bases and the V segment lost 0 bases, leaving 2 bases of the junction unmatched. The CDR3 DNA sequence: TGTGCCAGCAGCTTGGGACTAGCGGGGATTGAGCAGTTCTTC. This translates into CASSLGLAGIEQFF.